These 29 T cell receptor beta chains originate from one sample sequenced in a study of sequential checkpoint blockade in melanoma. The sample's treatment: randomized to nivolumab then ipilimumab (arm A) or the reverse (arm B). Method: immunoSEQ multiplex PCR; TCRdb's copy keeps in-frame clones and lacks some. The data contain around 10,000 clones, about 27% of them singletons. Sequencing used tumor tissue (inferred from file names), obtained from a patient given nivolumab and ipilimumab in sequence. All receptors derive from a human donor with melanoma.

The gene calls are TRBV15 and TRBJ1-2; TRBD1 is a possible D gene (5 bases). V gave up 5 bases and J gave up 1 base, with 14 bases separating them. The germline gives CDR1 LNHNV, CDR2 YYDKDF (reference sequence). The CDR3 length is 15 residues. This chain's CDR3 is CATSANRGVNYGYTF. DNA of the CDR3: TGTGCCACCAGCGCTAACCGGGGGGTTAACTATGGCTACACCTTC. Full variable domain (outside the CDR3, taken from reference TRBV15 and TRBJ1-2): DAMVIQNPRYQVTQFGKPVTLSCSQTLNHNVMYWYQQKSSQAPKLLFHYYDKDFNNEADTPDNFQSRRPNTSFCFLDIRSPGLGDTAMYLCATSANRGVNYGYTFGSGTRLTVV.

The chain is built from TRBV11-3 and TRBJ2-3; 9 positions agree with TRBD1. The germline V gene has CDR1 SGHNT and CDR2 YENEEA. Unmatched junction bases numbered 6, after V lost 5 bases and J lost 0 bases. CDR3 length: 16 amino acids. CDR3 sequence reads: CASSTGQGTSTDTQYF. CDR3 in DNA: TGTGCCAGCAGCACGGGACAGGGAACTAGCACAGATACGCAGTATTTT. The whole variable domain, filled in from reference TRBV11-3 and TRBJ2-3, reads EAGVVQSPRYKIIEKKQPVAFWCNPISGHNTLYWYLQNLGQGPELLIRYENEEAVDDSQLPKDRFSAERLKGVDSTLKIQPAELGDSAVYLCASSTGQGTSTDTQYFGPGTRLTVL.

This clone was recorded a few times. The chain joins TRBV23-1 to TRBJ2-5; 8 bases match TRBD1. TRBV23-1 is an ORF, with its function uncertain. This CDR3 is built from 13 residues. Trimming at V came to 6 bases and at J to 4 bases, leaving 4 bases not matched to a gene. CDR3 amino acids: CASSQQGGETQYF. The CDR3 DNA is TGCGCCAGCAGCCAACAGGGGGGAGAGACCCAGTACTTC.

This clone was seen a handful of times. J is TRBJ2-5 and V is TRBV11-3; 7 bases are a match to TRBD2. J lost 5 bases, V lost 5 bases, and 8 bases had no gene match. CDR3 size: 14 residues. Germline V lookup: CDR1 SGHNT, CDR2 YENEEA. Here the CDR3 DNA reads TGTGCCAGCAGCCGGGGGGTTGGTGGCGAGACCCAGTACTTC. Translation: CASSRGVGGETQYF.

This chain uses TRBV6-8 with TRBJ2-3; the D gene is possibly TRBD2 (6 bases). The CDR3 consists of 14 residues. The V end lost 8 bases, the J end lost 4 bases, and 16 bases lay between the germline ends. The germline gives CDR1 MNHGY, CDR2 SAAAGT. In nucleotides, the CDR3 is TGTGCCAGCCTCCAGCCGGGACTGGCAGATACGCAGTATTTT. Protein product: CASLQPGLADTQYF.

This clone has just a few counts. The chain carries TRBV4-1 and TRBJ1-5; 11 positions agree with TRBD1. V trimming: 0 bases; J trimming: 7 bases; junction bases outside the gene matches: 11. This CDR3 contains 18 residues. CDR1 is MGHRA and CDR2 is YSYEKL in the germline V gene. CDR3 sequence (DNA): TGCGCCAGCAGCCAAGAACGATCCGGGACAGGGGGATTACAGCCCCAGCATTTT. Translating it yields CASSQERSGTGGLQPQHF.

This clone showed up just a few times. The chain combines TRBV9 with TRBJ2-1, with TRBD1 matching 8 bases. The V gene end was trimmed by 3 bases and the J gene end by 2 bases; junction bases not matched to a gene: 4. The CDR3 runs to 15 residues. The germline gives CDR1 SGDLS, CDR2 YYNGEE. The CDR3 loop reads CASSATGGTYNEQFF. The CDR3 DNA follows: TGTGCCAGCAGCGCCACAGGGGGGACCTACAATGAGCAGTTCTTC.

CDR3 coding DNA: TGTGCCAGCACCGGGGGTACGGTGAGGGGAAACACCATATATTTT. Protein sequence: CASTGGTVRGNTIYF. The V call is TRBV2, the J call TRBJ1-3; D perhaps matches TRBD1 (5 bases). Trimming removed 7 bases at V and 4 bases at J, with 17 bases between. Per the germline V gene, CDR1 is SNHLY and CDR2 is FYNNEI. There are 15 residues in the CDR3.

This chain uses TRBV5-1 with TRBJ2-2, with 8 bases fitting TRBD1. Germline values: CDR1 SGHRS, CDR2 YFSETQ. The CDR3 is 15 residues long. The V and J ends lost 4 bases and 3 bases, in that order; junction bases with no gene match: 5. The CDR3 sequence: CASSMSTGDTGELFF. The CDR3 nucleotides read TGCGCCAGCAGCATGTCGACAGGGGACACCGGGGAGCTGTTTTTT.

This chain links TRBV19 with TRBJ2-7, with unresolved D. The germline CDR1 and CDR2 sequences are LNHDA and SQIVND (reference sequence). This CDR3 has 13 amino acids. Between the trimmed V and J ends, which lost 5 bases and 2 bases, there was a span of 10 bases. CDR3 residues: CASSFASPYEQYF. The CDR3 nucleotides read TGTGCCAGTAGTTTTGCAAGCCCCTACGAGCAGTACTTC.

This clone was counted a few times. The chain is built from TRBV11-3 and TRBJ1-1; no firm D call. The V gene lost 4 bases and the J gene lost 0 bases, with 24 bases spanning the gap. Germline V gene data show CDR1 as SGHNT and CDR2 as YENEEA. The CDR3 contains 19 residues. The DNA of the CDR3 is TGTGCCAGCAGCTCGACAACGAGGGAAACACCCTACATGAACACTGAAGCTTTCTTT. Encoded protein: CASSSTTRETPYMNTEAFF. Looking up the rest from reference TRBV11-3 and TRBJ1-1 gives the full variable domain: EAGVVQSPRYKIIEKKQPVAFWCNPISGHNTLYWYLQNLGQGPELLIRYENEEAVDDSQLPKDRFSAERLKGVDSTLKIQPAELGDSAVYLCASSSTTRETPYMNTEAFFGQGTRLTVV.

The table lists this clone with many counts. The chain joins TRBV4-1 to TRBJ1-1; TRBD1 matches at 10 bases. The V gene end was trimmed by 4 bases and the J gene end by 0 bases; junction bases not matched to a gene: 5. The CDR3 loop spans 16 amino acids. In germline, CDR1 is MGHRA, CDR2 YSYEKL. The CDR3 coding sequence is TGCGCCAGCAGCCGGACAGGGGGAGACCTGAACACTGAAGCTTTCTTT. It yields the protein CASSRTGGDLNTEAFF.

The J gene is TRBJ1-1, the V gene TRBV11-3; TRBD1 aligns across 7 bases. J gave up 3 bases and V 4 bases, and 5 bases lay outside the gene matches. This CDR3 has 14 residues. Germline V gene sequence: CDR1 SGHNT, CDR2 YENEEA. Written as DNA, the CDR3 is TGTGCCAGCAGCTCACAGGGGTTGCACACTGAAGCTTTCTTT. Protein: CASSSQGLHTEAFF.

This clone came up a few times. The rearrangement uses TRBV28 and TRBJ2-3, with D perhaps TRBD1 (5 bases). CDR1 and CDR2 (germline): MDHEN, SYDVKM. The CDR3 is 14 residues long. V lost 2 bases and J lost 2, with 8 bases in between. For the CDR3, the DNA is TGTGCCAGCAGTTTAGGGGCCTACACAGATACGCAGTATTTT. Residues: CASSLGAYTDTQYF.

As for this clone: One end of the junction varies from germline; a read error may be responsible. The gene calls are TRBV9 and TRBJ2-7; maybe TRBD2 (5 bases). The length of the CDR3 is 12 residues. From germline, CDR1 is SGDLS and CDR2 YYNGEE. This chain's CDR3 is CASRVESGEQYF. Here the CDR3 DNA reads TGTGCCAGCAGGGTAGAAAGCGGCGAGCAGTACTTC.

This clone was picked up many times. The chain links TRBV6-8 to TRBJ1-6; maybe TRBD1 (5 bases). Trimming shortened V by 2 bases and J by 4 bases, and 9 bases separated the two germline ends. CDR1 MNHGY and CDR2 SAAAGT come from the germline V gene. The CDR3 consists of 15 residues. The CDR3 spells CASSYGTTYNSPLHF. The CDR3 DNA follows: TGTGCCAGCAGTTACGGGACTACGTATAATTCACCCCTCCACTTT.

The chain links TRBV18 to TRBJ1-1; no definite D call. Per the germline V gene, CDR1 is KGHSH and CDR2 is LQKENI. The CDR3 consists of 13 residues. The germline V and J ends were trimmed by 4 bases and 1 base, with 7 bases remaining between them. CDR3 region: CASSREGNTEAFF. The CDR3 DNA follows: TGTGCCAGCTCACGTGAGGGGAACACTGAAGCTTTCTTT.

This clone was detected a few times. This sequence joins TRBV28 and TRBJ1-1; D ambiguous. Germline CDR1 reads MDHEN; CDR2 reads SYDVKM. Trimming stripped 1 base from V and 0 bases from J, with 9 bases between. The CDR3 has 15 residues. CDR3: CASSLYTRLNTEAFF. The CDR3 DNA follows: TGTGCCAGCAGTTTATATACCAGACTGAACACTGAAGCTTTCTTT.

The chain employs TRBV10-1 and TRBJ2-7; 8 bases match TRBD1. Germline V gene lookup returns CDR1 WNHNN and CDR2 SYGVQD (reference sequence). The CDR3 loop spans 11 amino acids. Trimming removed 5 bases from V and 11 bases from J; junction bases left unmatched: 5. Here the CDR3 reads CASSPGQVKYF. CDR3 sequence (DNA): TGCGCCAGCAGTCCGGGACAGGTGAAGTACTTC.

This clone was counted only a few times. The chain links TRBV6-8 to TRBJ1-1; D is possibly TRBD1 (5 bases). Trimming shortened V by 3 bases and J by 3 bases, and 11 bases separated the two germline ends. The germline gives CDR1 MNHGY, CDR2 SAAAGT. The CDR3 spans 14 residues. CDR3 nucleotides: TGTGCCAGCAGTTATTTAGGGGAGGACACTGAAGCTTTCTTT. This codes for CASSYLGEDTEAFF.

This clone was seen a handful of times. This chain joins TRBV10-3 and TRBJ1-1; TRBD1 aligns across 7 bases. V lost 9 bases, J lost 7 bases, and 11 bases stayed unmatched. The CDR3 runs 13 residues. Germline CDR1 ENHRY, CDR2 SYGVKD. As DNA, the CDR3 is TGTGCCATGACGCGACAGGGTGGGGGTGAAGCTTTCTTT. This codes for CAMTRQGGGEAFF.

By sample fraction, this clone is medium-sized. The CDR3 protein is CASSQEASGGLQETQYF. CDR3 in DNA: TGCGCCAGCAGCCAAGAAGCTAGCGGGGGACTCCAAGAGACCCAGTACTTC. J is TRBJ2-5 and V is TRBV4-1; the match to TRBD2 covers 10 bases. J was trimmed by 1 base and V by 0 bases; bases with no gene match: 5. This CDR3 has 17 amino acids. Germline loops: CDR1 MGHRA, CDR2 YSYEKL.

V and J are TRBV6-8 and TRBJ1-1; 8 bases fit TRBD1. The germline V gene has CDR1 MNHGY and CDR2 SAAAGT. The length of the CDR3 is 15 residues. Trimming removed 2 bases from V and 4 bases from J; junction bases left unmatched: 6. The DNA for the CDR3 is TGTGCCAGCAGTTACACCCTAGGACAGGGCACTGAAGCTTTCTTT. Translating it yields CASSYTLGQGTEAFF.

The chain recombines TRBV25-1 with TRBJ1-1, with 12 bases lining up with TRBD1. The length of the CDR3 is 13 residues. Losses at the gene ends were 9 bases for V and 8 bases for J; bases not matched to a gene: 7. Per the germline V gene, CDR1 is MGHDK and CDR2 is SYGVNS. Written as DNA, the CDR3 is TGTGCCAGTAGGGACAGGGGGCTTGGAGAAGCTTTCTTT. Translated: CASRDRGLGEAFF. Filled out from reference TRBV25-1 and TRBJ1-1, the complete variable domain reads EADIYQTPRYLVIGTGKKITLECSQTMGHDKMYWYQQDPGMELHLIHYSYGVNSTEKGDLSSESTVSRIRTEHFPLTLESARPSHTSQYLCASRDRGLGEAFFGQGTRLTVV.

This clone was seen a few times. This chain links TRBV9 with TRBJ1-1, with D perhaps TRBD1 (5 bases). The CDR3 sequence is 13 residues long. Germline V gene sequence: CDR1 SGDLS, CDR2 YYNGEE. Between the trimmed V and J ends, which lost 1 base and 11 bases, there was a span of 15 bases. The CDR3 DNA reads as TGTGCCAGCAGCGTATCGGGCCCCGAGGGGGCTTTCTTT. Amino acids: CASSVSGPEGAFF.

The chain uses TRBV9 and TRBJ1-2, with D perhaps TRBD1 (6 bases). V gave up 0 bases and J gave up 0 bases, with 9 bases separating them. The germline V gene has CDR1 SGDLS and CDR2 YYNGEE. CDR3 size: 15 residues. CDR3 in amino acids: CASSVGGTSNYGYTF. CDR3 bases: TGTGCCAGCAGCGTAGGGGGGACATCTAACTATGGCTACACCTTC.

This chain uses TRBV5-1 with TRBJ2-3; TRBD2 matches 8 bases. This CDR3 contains 14 residues. After removal of 3 bases from V and 6 bases from J, the junction contained 6 bases not matched to a gene. Germline V CDR1 and CDR2: SGHRS, YFSETQ. The CDR3 reads CASSWAGGSDTQYF. Here the CDR3 DNA reads TGCGCCAGCAGCTGGGCGGGGGGATCGGATACGCAGTATTTT.

The chain carries TRBV30 and TRBJ2-7; D gene uncertain. The ends were cut back, 1 base at V and 3 bases at J, with 7 bases in the middle. CDR1 and CDR2 (germline): GTSNPN, SVGIG (reference sequence). The CDR3 length is 12 residues. The CDR3 region is CAWSGAFYEQYF. The CDR3 region has the DNA TGTGCCTGGAGTGGGGCCTTCTACGAGCAGTACTTC.

There are a few counts of this clone. The chain is built from TRBV11-3 and TRBJ2-1; D unresolved. Germline loops: CDR1 SGHNT, CDR2 YENEEA. Trimming took off 2 bases at V and 8 bases at J, with 13 bases between the two ends. The CDR3 covers 14 residues. The CDR3 nucleotides are TGTGCCAGCAGCTTATACCCCTATACGTATGAGCAGTTCTTC. It is translated as CASSLYPYTYEQFF.